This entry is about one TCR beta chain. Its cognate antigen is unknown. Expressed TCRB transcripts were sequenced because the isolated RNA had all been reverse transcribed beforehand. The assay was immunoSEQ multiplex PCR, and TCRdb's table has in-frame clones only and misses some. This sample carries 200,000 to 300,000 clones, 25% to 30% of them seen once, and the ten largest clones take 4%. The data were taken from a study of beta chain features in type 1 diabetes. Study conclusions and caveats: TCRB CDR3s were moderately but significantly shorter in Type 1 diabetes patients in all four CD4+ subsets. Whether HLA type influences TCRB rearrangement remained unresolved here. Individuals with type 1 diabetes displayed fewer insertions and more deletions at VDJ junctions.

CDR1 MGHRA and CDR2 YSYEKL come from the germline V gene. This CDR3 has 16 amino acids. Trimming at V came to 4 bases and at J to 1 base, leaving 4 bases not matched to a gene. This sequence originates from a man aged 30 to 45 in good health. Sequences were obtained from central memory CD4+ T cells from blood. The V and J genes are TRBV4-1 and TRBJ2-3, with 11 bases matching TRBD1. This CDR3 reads CASSRGQGAGTDTQYF. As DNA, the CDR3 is TGCGCCAGCAGCCGAGGACAGGGGGCGGGCACAGATACGCAGTATTTT.